One sample yielded the 25 T cell receptor beta chains listed below, sequenced in a study of cytomegalovirus exposure and HLA in healthy donors. The PCR ran on 60 Vbeta and 13 Jbeta primers. Some clones are missing from TCRdb's copy, which holds only in-frame ones; the method was immunoSEQ multiplex PCR. The data contain roughly 150,000 clones, more than 65% of them seen just once; the ten biggest clones take up 5% to 6.5%. What was sequenced was PBMCs. These receptors all come from a man aged 25-45 years in good health and CMV-seropositive.

The CDR3 protein is CASSQVVGGYYGYTF. The CDR3 coding sequence is TGCGCCAGCAGCCAAGTAGTCGGCGGGTACTATGGCTACACCTTC. The chain is built from TRBV4-1 and TRBJ1-2; D is unresolved. In germline, CDR1 is MGHRA, CDR2 YSYEKL. The CDR3 sequence is 15 residues long. V was pared by 1 base and J by 3 bases, with 12 bases between.

The chain recombines TRBV5-4 with TRBJ1-2; 7 nucleotides line up with TRBD1. The CDR3 is 13 residues long. Trimming at V came to 1 base and at J to 8 bases, leaving 5 bases not matched to a gene. The V gene's germline CDR1 is SGHNT and CDR2 YYREEE (reference sequence). CDR3 bases: TGTGCCAGCAGCTTGACAGGGGCCGGGGGCTACACCTTC. Translating it yields CASSLTGAGGYTF.

DNA for the CDR3: TGTGCCAGCAGCGTAGGGGGAGCGGGGGGAGATGAGCAGTTCTTC. Its translation is CASSVGGAGGDEQFF. The rearrangement links TRBV9 to TRBJ2-1, with 9 positions matching TRBD2. The ends lost 0 bases at V and 8 bases at J; junction bases unmatched: 6. Germline loops: CDR1 SGDLS, CDR2 YYNGEE. The CDR3 is made up of 15 amino acids. The full variable domain, in which reference TRBV9 and TRBJ2-1 provide the parts outside the CDR3, is DSGVTQTPKHLITATGQRVTLRCSPRSGDLSVYWYQQSLDQGLQFLIQYYNGEERAKGNILERFSAQQFPDLHSELNLSSLELGDSALYFCASSVGGAGGDEQFFGPGTRLTVL.

The chain combines TRBV6-1 with TRBJ2-1; TRBD2 matches at 10 bases. With V trimmed by 3 bases and J by 7 bases, 6 bases remained unmatched. The CDR3 spans 15 residues. Germline values: CDR1 MNHNS, CDR2 SASEGT. The CDR3 reads CASSDGSSGRNEQFF. CDR3 DNA: TGTGCCAGCAGTGATGGGTCTAGCGGGAGAAATGAGCAGTTCTTC.

The V and J genes are TRBV2 and TRBJ2-3; 8 positions match TRBD1. V trimming: 6 bases; J trimming: 4 bases; junction bases outside the gene matches: 6. The CDR3 consists of 14 residues. Germline V gives CDR1 SNHLY, CDR2 FYNNEI. Written as DNA, the CDR3 is TGTGCCAGCAGGGCCAGGGGGCCAGCAGATACGCAGTATTTT. This translates into CASRARGPADTQYF.

Only a few counts were recorded for this clone. J is TRBJ1-1 and V is TRBV18; the D is unclear. The CDR3 spans 11 residues. Germline V gives CDR1 KGHSH, CDR2 LQKENI. V lost 3 bases and J lost 3, with 2 bases in between. This chain's CDR3 is CASSPDTEAFF. CDR3 nucleotide sequence: TGTGCCAGCTCACCCGACACTGAAGCTTTCTTT.

CDR3 in DNA: TGTGCCAGCAGCCGACAGACCGGGGAGCTGTTTTTT. This translates into CASSRQTGELFF. The chain uses TRBV6-5 and TRBJ2-2; perhaps TRBD1 as D (5 bases). Germline loops: CDR1 MNHEY, CDR2 SVGAGI. CDR3 length: 12 amino acids. The V and J ends lost 6 bases and 5 bases respectively, with 7 bases between them.

The chain uses TRBV7-9 and TRBJ1-1; D possibly corresponds to TRBD1 (5 bases). V lost 5 bases and J 5 bases, leaving 18 bases between the germline ends. The length of the CDR3 is 15 residues. Germline V gene sequence: CDR1 SEHNR, CDR2 FQNEAQ (reference sequence). The CDR3 region is CASSRQGGRGTEAFF. The CDR3 bases are TGTGCCAGCAGCCGGCAGGGCGGGCGGGGGACTGAAGCTTTCTTT.

V and J are TRBV11-2 and TRBJ1-1, with 7 bases that match TRBD1. The germline CDR1 and CDR2 sequences are SGHAT and FQNNGV. The CDR3 contains 12 residues. The CDR3 sequence: CAINTGDTEAFF. In DNA form, the CDR3 reads TGTGCGATCAACACAGGGGACACTGAAGCTTTCTTT.

This clone came up once. The V and J genes are TRBV7-2 and TRBJ2-1, with 7 bases aligning to TRBD2. V lost 5 bases and J lost 9; bases outside the gene matches: 10. The germline CDR1 and CDR2 sequences are SGHTA and FQGNSA. CDR3 length equals 14 residues. The CDR3 spells CASSPGAGFVEQFF. The DNA for the CDR3 is TGTGCCAGCAGCCCAGGAGCGGGGTTTGTTGAGCAGTTCTTC.

This clone was found once. V is TRBV7-8 and J is TRBJ2-7, with 11 nucleotides matching TRBD2. The CDR3 runs 16 residues. The V segment lost 1 base and the J segment 5 bases; nucleotides outside the gene matches: 7. The germline gives CDR1 SGHVS, CDR2 FQNEAQ. The CDR3 is CASSLDGLAGGNEQYF. The CDR3 region has the DNA TGTGCCAGCAGCTTAGATGGTCTAGCGGGGGGAAACGAGCAGTACTTC.

This clone was observed a few times. The genes are TRBV21-1 and TRBJ1-5; the table gives TRBD1 as D, unverified against the DNA. TRBV21-1 is described as a pseudogene. The CDR3 has 14 residues. The DNA for the CDR3 is TGTGCCAGCAGCAAAGCCCAGGGAAGTCAGCCCCAGCATTTT. Translating gives CASSKAQGSQPQHF.

V and J are TRBV6-5 and TRBJ1-1, with D tentatively TRBD1 (6 bases). In germline, CDR1 is MNHEY, CDR2 SVGAGI. The CDR3 sequence is 15 residues long. V dropped 5 bases and J dropped 0 bases, with 13 bases sitting between them. The CDR3: CASSRWGLLNTEAFF. DNA for the CDR3: TGTGCCAGCAGTCGCTGGGGGCTCCTGAACACTGAAGCTTTCTTT.

This clone came up once. One junction end disagrees with the germline gene, perhaps due to a read error. J is TRBJ1-5 and V is TRBV5-4; D uncertain. The V gene's germline CDR1 is SGHNT and CDR2 YYREEE (reference sequence). This CDR3 is built from 13 residues. In DNA, the CDR3 is TGTGACAGCAGCTACGGGTTGGTCGAACCCCAGCATTTT. Translating it yields CDSSYGLVEPQHF.

The rearrangement joins TRBV9 to TRBJ2-5; TRBD2 might be the D (6 bases). The ends were cut back, 4 bases at V and 8 bases at J, with 33 bases in the middle. CDR1 SGDLS and CDR2 YYNGEE come from the germline V gene. This CDR3 contains 19 residues. The DNA for the CDR3 is TGTGCCAGCAGCTATGGACCTGTGACGCGGGGCACCCACGACGCCACCCAGTACTTC. Protein product: CASSYGPVTRGTHDATQYF.

This clone was picked up a small number of times. The chain combines TRBV29-1 with TRBJ2-3; tentatively, D is TRBD2 (6 bases). The CDR3 runs 16 residues. V was cut by 0 bases and J by 0 bases, with 13 bases left in between. Germline V CDR1 and CDR2: SQVTM, ANQGSEA. CDR3 in DNA: TGCAGCGTTGAAGATAGTAGCGGAGTTAGCACAGATACGCAGTATTTT. Protein: CSVEDSSGVSTDTQYF.

The chain couples TRBV6-5 to TRBJ1-2, with 9 bases matching TRBD1. The CDR3 sequence is 12 residues long. Trimming took 10 bases from V and 7 from J; bases not matched to a gene: 7. CDR1 and CDR2 from the germline V gene are MNHEY and SVGAGI. The CDR3 region has the DNA TGTGCCATCGGGGACAGGGTGCGTGGCTACACCTTC. Translated, it gives CAIGDRVRGYTF.

The sample holds one count of this clone. The chain links TRBV7-2 to TRBJ1-4; no clear D gene. Germline CDR1 is SGHTA and CDR2 is FQGNSA. CDR3 size: 12 residues. The V end lost 2 bases, the J end lost 7 bases, and 5 bases lay between the germline ends. Here the CDR3 DNA reads TGTGCCAGCAGCTTATTCGGTGAAAAACTGTTTTTT. As protein: CASSLFGEKLFF.

There are a few counts of this clone. The chain combines TRBV5-4 with TRBJ1-5; no firm D call. This CDR3 is 16 amino acids long. Germline loops: CDR1 SGHNT, CDR2 YYREEE (reference sequence). V was clipped by 4 bases and J by 4 bases, with 18 bases between them. The CDR3 region has the DNA TGTGCCAGCAGCCTAAGCGATGGCGGGAATAATCAGCCCCAGCATTTT. It codes for CASSLSDGGNNQPQHF.

The genes are TRBV28 and TRBJ1-2; tentative D call: TRBD1 (5 bases). The V and J ends lost 11 bases and 4 bases respectively, with 17 bases between them. The CDR3 totals 13 residues. The germline V gene encodes CDR1 MDHEN and CDR2 SYDVKM. The CDR3 nucleotides are TGTGCCGCAGGAGGAGGGGTGGTCTATGGCTACACCTTC. Its translation is CAAGGGVVYGYTF.

Only a few counts were recorded for this clone. The rearrangement joins TRBV19 to TRBJ2-3; D perhaps matches TRBD1 (5 bases). V dropped 5 bases and J dropped 4 bases, with 10 bases sitting between them. From germline, CDR1 is LNHDA and CDR2 SQIVND (reference sequence). The CDR3 runs 13 residues. CDR3 in DNA: TGTGCCAGTAGTTGGCAGGGCCCAGATACGCAGTATTTT. The encoded protein is CASSWQGPDTQYF. Combining the CDR3 with reference TRBV19 and TRBJ2-3 gives the whole variable domain DGGITQSPKYLFRKEGQNVTLSCEQNLNHDAMYWYRQDPGQGLRLIYYSQIVNDFQKGDIAEGYSVSREKKESFPLTVTSAQKNPTAFYLCASSWQGPDTQYFGPGTRLTVL.

The chain employs TRBV27 and TRBJ2-7; 7 bases agree with TRBD1. V shed 3 bases, J shed 1 base, and the junction held 6 bases outside the gene matches. Germline V gene sequence: CDR1 MNHEY, CDR2 SMNVEV (reference sequence). This CDR3 has 15 amino acids. In DNA, the CDR3 is TGTGCCAGCAGTTTCGGGACAGCCGATTCCTACGAGCAGTACTTC. This codes for CASSFGTADSYEQYF.

A few counts support this clone. This chain links TRBV28 with TRBJ2-7, with D perhaps TRBD2 (5 bases). Germline CDR1 MDHEN, CDR2 SYDVKM. This CDR3 is 12 amino acids long. Trimming shortened V by 2 bases and J by 3 bases, and 5 bases separated the two germline ends. The CDR3 loop is CASSLGGYEQYF. The CDR3 DNA reads TGTGCCAGCAGTTTAGGAGGCTACGAGCAGTACTTC. The full variable domain, its missing parts supplied by reference TRBV28 and TRBJ2-7, is DVKVTQSSRYLVKRTGEKVFLECVQDMDHENMFWYRQDPGLGLRLIYFSYDVKMKEKGDIPEGYSVSREKKERFSLILESASTNQTSMYLCASSLGGYEQYFGPGTRLTVT.

The V and J genes are TRBV4-1 and TRBJ2-2; possibly TRBD1 for D (5 bases). Looked up from germline, CDR1 is MGHRA and CDR2 is YSYEKL. V lost 4 bases and J 4 bases, leaving 13 bases between the germline ends. This CDR3 is 15 amino acids long. CDR3: CASSPYQGFTGELFF. DNA of the CDR3: TGCGCCAGCAGCCCCTACCAGGGCTTCACCGGGGAGCTGTTTTTT.

DNA for the CDR3: TGTGCCATCGGGGATGGGAACACTGAAGCTTTCTTT. Translation: CAIGDGNTEAFF. The chain is built from TRBV7-7 and TRBJ1-1; D gene ambiguous. The CDR3 runs 12 residues. Germline V CDR1 and CDR2: SSHAT, FNYEAQ (reference sequence). The V end lost 10 bases, the J end lost 1 base, and 10 bases lay between the germline ends.